This record covers a single T cell receptor (beta chain). No cognate antigen has been identified for it. Base qualities are not provided; no much larger clone lies one nucleotide away. The CDR3, from cysteine to phenylalanine, totals 16 residues. The CDR3 DNA has 48 bases and is translated from base 1. From V the trimming removes 1 base and from J it removes 6 bases, while the gene matches leave 10 bases of the junction unaccounted for. The germline V gene encodes CDR1 LGHDT and CDR2 YNNKEL (reference sequence). Per the publication, the treatment or condition label means: roughly 18 received Ad26.COV2.S at low or high dose, single or two shots; about 5 received placebo; per-sample allocation not given. For vaccine and placebo recipients, repertoires were sequenced using samples collected on day 63 after the first injection. In Cohort 1b, roughly 25 adults aged 18-55 years were enrolled at a single site in Boston, USA, between 29 July and 7 August 2020. Ad26.COV2.S consisted of a replication-incompetent adenovirus type 26 vector by which a prefusion-stabilized SARS-CoV-2 spike protein from the original Wuhan strain was expressed.

The immunoSEQ Assay was the method used to sequence TCRbeta CDR3 regions. After extraction, genomic DNA underwent amplification by bias-controlled multiplex PCR, followed by high-throughput sequencing. The study's own analysis went as follows. To quantify the absolute abundance of every unique TCRbeta CDR3 region, sequences were collapsed and filtered. T cell fraction was estimated by normalizing TCRbeta template counts to usable DNA, which was measured by amplifying reference genes present in all nucleated cells. Repertoire TCRs were annotated as SARS-CoV-2-specific by exact matching of V gene, CDR3 amino acid sequence and J gene to a known reactive TCR set. The reference SARS-CoV-2 TCR set was obtained from MIRA and was filtered for enrichment in COVID-19-positive ImmuneCODE repertoires, whereby public or cross-reactive TCRs were removed. Based on the MIRA antigens, annotated TCRs were further analysed at the level of specific ORF or position within ORF. Depth was the summed frequency of annotated unique rearrangements, while breadth was defined as annotated unique rearrangements over total unique productive rearrangements. TCR breadth was compared between groups using two-sided Wilcoxon rank-sum tests. The source is immuneACCESS, and TCRdb retained only in-frame sequences with V and J called. Part of the clones is not carried over; for the studies checked, unresolved V genes explain less than half of this, and the remainder is unexplained. Clonal size and the V and J genes are those of that table, whereas D and trimming came from the DNA. Present in this sample are around 300,000 clones, around nine tenths of which were seen just once. About 10% of the sample lies in the top ten.

The sample is drawn from a study of Ad26.COV2.S vaccination and SARS-CoV-2 variants (dated by TCRdb to about 2021). Study-wide context: Vaccine-arm donors were drawn from COV1001, a multicentre, randomized, double-blind, placebo-controlled phase I-IIa trial of Ad26.COV2.S in healthy adults. Ad26.COV2.S was administered intramuscularly at a dose of 5x10^10 or 1x10^11 viral particles, either as one shot or as two shots given 56 days apart. TCRbeta repertoire sequencing served as the tool for gauging how specific and how broad the SARS-CoV-2-reactive T cell receptors were following Ad26.COV2.S vaccination. The TCR-sequenced set comprised around 30 samples: around 20 Ad26.COV2.S vaccine recipients, 5 placebo recipients and 8 SARS-CoV-2 convalescent individuals. Participants in the trial were split at random into five groups of five each, receiving low-dose or high-dose Ad26.COV2.S once or twice, or else placebo on both occasions. Blinding of investigators to trial group allocation was maintained during experiments and outcome assessment.

Broad study findings and their caveats: According to the authors, total T cell responses may have been underestimated by the TCR breadth and depth analyses. After vaccination, spike-specific CD8+ and CD4+ T cell responses were reported to show substantial breadth. Comparing responses between vaccine doses or regimens was not something the study was powered to do. Compared with placebo recipients, Ad26.COV2.S recipients showed higher spike-specific TCR breadth (P = 0.0014). Vaccine and placebo recipients had similar non-spike TCR breadth, a finding consistent with the vaccine containing only spike.

The input for sequencing was peripheral blood, taken in a trial of Ad26.COV2.S vaccine versus placebo. The chain is encoded by TRBV3-1 (or the pseudogene TRBV3-2) joined to TRBJ2-3; 7 middle bases align to TRBD2. The sequence was obtained from a person between 18 and 59 years old who received the Ad26.COV2.S COVID-19 vaccine or a placebo. In nucleotide form, the sequence is TGTGCCAGCAGCCAAGCGGTACTAGCGTCGTGGGATACGCAGTATTTT. Its protein reads: CASSQAVLASWDTQYF.